Presented here are 25 T cell receptor beta chains from one specimen sequenced in a study of monozygotic twins with inflammatory bowel disease. Following a re-call of the 5' RACE reads, TCRdb has one entry per CDR3 protein and lacks DNA. The sample has under 200,000 distinct CDR3 sequences; the top ten hold about 2.4%. The material sequenced was blood. The receptors shown here come from a human donor with ulcerative colitis or Crohn's disease, or a healthy co-twin of an affected twin (not recorded which).

The rearrangement joins TRBV7-2 to TRBJ2-3; the D call of TRBD1 rests on TCRdb alone, since no DNA is present to check it. The CDR3 extends over 16 amino acids. In germline, CDR1 is SGHTA, CDR2 FQGNSA. CDR3 residues: CASSFDSGGITDTQYF.

The V and J genes are TRBV13 and TRBJ2-1; TCRdb's D call, TRBD1, is unchecked because there is no DNA. In germline, CDR1 is PRHDT, CDR2 FYEKMQ (reference sequence). The CDR3 extends over 16 amino acids. Here the CDR3 reads CASSFTGTGNLVEQFF.

This clonotype is called medium-sized (0.01 to 0.1%) based on its frequency. The J gene is TRBJ2-7, the V gene TRBV20-1; TCRdb's assignment of TRBD1 cannot be checked, as there is no DNA. CDR1 and CDR2 (germline): DFQATT, SNEGSKA (reference sequence). The CDR3 loop spans 17 amino acids. This CDR3 reads CSAPTSGRQGLNYEQYF.

The V and J genes are TRBV15 and TRBJ2-5; TCRdb indicates TRBD2, and absent DNA this call remains unverified. This CDR3 spans 15 amino acids. CDR1 is LNHNV, CDR2 YYDKDF, per germline (reference sequence). CDR3 sequence reads: CATSRGPGPQETQYF.

The V gene is TRBV28, the J gene TRBJ2-7; TCRdb's D gene call, TRBD1, goes unchecked for lack of DNA. CDR1 and CDR2 (germline): MDHEN, SYDVKM. The CDR3 totals 16 residues. The CDR3 region is CASSLLVAGYKQGQYF.

The chain links TRBV20-1 to TRBJ1-1; the D call from TCRdb, TRBD1, cannot be confirmed without DNA. CDR1 is DFQATT, CDR2 SNEGSKA, per germline (reference sequence). The CDR3 is made up of 16 amino acids. The chain's CDR3 is CSGASSVGDMNTEAFF.

The V gene is TRBV27, the J gene TRBJ2-5; TCRdb lists TRBD1, though no DNA is available to test this call. The germline gives CDR1 MNHEY, CDR2 SMNVEV (reference sequence). The CDR3 is 11 residues long. CDR3 sequence: CASSNRGTQYF.

The J gene is TRBJ2-3, the V gene TRBV13; TCRdb reports TRBD1, a call that lacks DNA to check it against. CDR1 and CDR2 (germline): PRHDT, FYEKMQ (reference sequence). The CDR3 contains 16 residues. This chain's CDR3 is CASSYTIGQGVDTQYF.

The chain combines TRBV5-5 with TRBJ2-3; TCRdb returns TRBD1, unconfirmable since there is no DNA. This CDR3 is built from 15 residues. Germline lookup yields CDR1 SGHKS and CDR2 YYEKEE (reference sequence). The CDR3 sequence: CASTHLRDNTDTQYF. Combining the CDR3 with reference TRBV5-5 and TRBJ2-3 gives the whole variable domain DAGVTQSPTHLIKTRGQQVTLRCSPISGHKSVSWYQQVLGQGPQFIFQYYEKEERGRGNFPDRFSARQFPNYSSELNVNALLLGDSALYLCASTHLRDNTDTQYFGPGTRLTVL.

The V call is TRBV3-1, the J call TRBJ2-5. The CDR3 loop spans 15 amino acids. Germline-derived CDR1 and CDR2 are LGHDT and YNNKEL (reference sequence). The CDR3 region is CASSQNNELQETQYF.

This chain links TRBV19 with TRBJ2-7; checking the TCRdb D call of TRBD1 is not possible without DNA. CDR1 is LNHDA, CDR2 SQIVND, per germline (reference sequence). The CDR3 consists of 13 residues. The CDR3 loop is CASSRTLSYEQYF.

V is TRBV12-3 or TRBV12-4 and J is TRBJ1-2. CDR3 size: 14 residues. The CDR3 spells CASSLGSPNYGYTF.

The chain links TRBV7-2 to TRBJ2-3; TCRdb gives TRBD2 as the D gene, but with no DNA this cannot be confirmed. CDR1 and CDR2 from the germline V gene are SGHTA and FQGNSA. CDR3 length: 17 amino acids. CDR3 in amino acids: CASSLTGGGGPTNTQYF.

The gene calls are TRBV11-2 and TRBJ2-5; TCRdb calls TRBD1, which cannot be checked without DNA. Germline V gene sequence: CDR1 SGHAT, CDR2 FQNNGV. The CDR3 length is 15 residues. This chain's CDR3 is CASSLVRGLQETQYF.

The chain joins TRBV15 to TRBJ2-2; TCRdb's D call, TRBD2, is unchecked because there is no DNA. CDR3 size: 17 residues. The germline CDR1 and CDR2 sequences are LNHNV and YYDKDF (reference sequence). This CDR3 reads CATSREAGGVGTGELFF. Complete variable domain (other parts from reference TRBV15 and TRBJ2-2): DAMVIQNPRYQVTQFGKPVTLSCSQTLNHNVMYWYQQKSSQAPKLLFHYYDKDFNNEADTPDNFQSRRPNTSFCFLDIRSPGLGDTAMYLCATSREAGGVGTGELFFGEGSRLTVL.

The chain recombines TRBV6-2 or TRBV6-3 with TRBJ1-5; there is no DNA to check the TCRdb D call of TRBD1. Looked up from germline, CDR1 is MNHEY and CDR2 is SVGEGT. The CDR3 is 13 residues long. The CDR3 here is CASSYSRVQPQHF.

The genes are TRBV27 and TRBJ2-6; TCRdb's D call of TRBD1 is untestable without DNA. CDR1 and CDR2 (germline): MNHEY, SMNVEV (reference sequence). The CDR3 sequence is 16 residues long. CDR3 sequence reads: CASSSAGGSGANVLTF.

This chain joins TRBV5-1 and TRBJ2-1. CDR1 SGHRS and CDR2 YFSETQ come from the germline V gene. CDR3 length: 13 amino acids. The CDR3 region is CASSPQFYNEQFF.

The genes are TRBV7-8 and TRBJ2-6; TCRdb gives TRBD1 as the D gene, but with no DNA this cannot be confirmed. This CDR3 is built from 15 residues. The germline V gene has CDR1 SGHVS and CDR2 FQNEAQ. CDR3: CASNQGGAGANVLTF.

V gene TRBV28 combines with J gene TRBJ2-3; TCRdb's D call, TRBD1, is unchecked because there is no DNA. The CDR3 has 15 amino acids. CDR1 and CDR2 (germline): MDHEN, SYDVKM. CDR3 protein: CASSHNRESKDTQYF.

The gene calls are TRBV7-9 and TRBJ1-1; checking the TCRdb D call of TRBD1 is not possible without DNA. This CDR3 contains 15 residues. Germline V CDR1 and CDR2: SEHNR, FQNEAQ (reference sequence). CDR3 region: CASSPPGDLNTEAFF.

This chain links TRBV14 with TRBJ2-2. The CDR3 consists of 15 residues. Germline CDR1 is SGHDN and CDR2 is FVKESK. The CDR3 is CASSQGRWNAGELFF.

The chain employs TRBV11-2 and TRBJ1-2; TCRdb's D call, TRBD1, is unchecked because there is no DNA. Germline CDR1 is SGHAT and CDR2 is FQNNGV. The CDR3 runs 15 residues. CDR3 protein: CASSLSDRASYGYTF.

The rearrangement links TRBV5-1 to TRBJ1-4. The CDR3 length is 15 residues. Germline CDR1 and CDR2: SGHRS and YFSETQ. CDR3 region: CASSLDVTDNEKLFF.

The chain has TRBV12-3 or TRBV12-4 and TRBJ2-6. The CDR3 is 18 amino acids. The CDR3 sequence: CASSFRRNSGSGANVLTF.